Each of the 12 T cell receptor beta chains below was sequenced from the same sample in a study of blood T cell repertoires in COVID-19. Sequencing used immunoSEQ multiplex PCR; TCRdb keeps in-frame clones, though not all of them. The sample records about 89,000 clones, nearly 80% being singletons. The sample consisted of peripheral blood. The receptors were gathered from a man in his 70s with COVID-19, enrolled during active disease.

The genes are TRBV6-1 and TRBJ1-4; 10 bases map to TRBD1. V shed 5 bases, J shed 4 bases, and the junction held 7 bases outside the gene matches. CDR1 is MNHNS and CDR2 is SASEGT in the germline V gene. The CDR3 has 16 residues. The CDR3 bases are TGTGCCAGCAGTAAAGACAGGGGGCTTGGTAATGAAAAACTGTTTTTT. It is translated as CASSKDRGLGNEKLFF.

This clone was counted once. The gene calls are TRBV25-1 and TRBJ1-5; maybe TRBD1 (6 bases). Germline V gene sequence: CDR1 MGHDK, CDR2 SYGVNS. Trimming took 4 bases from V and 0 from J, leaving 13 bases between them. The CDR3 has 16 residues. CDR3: CASSGGTLYSNQPQHF. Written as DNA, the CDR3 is TGTGCCAGCAGTGGAGGGACACTGTATAGCAATCAGCCCCAGCATTTT.

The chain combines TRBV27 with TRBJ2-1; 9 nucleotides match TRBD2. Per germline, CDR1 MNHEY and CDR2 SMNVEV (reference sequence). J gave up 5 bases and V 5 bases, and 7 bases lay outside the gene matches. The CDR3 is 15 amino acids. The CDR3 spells CASSLASGVDNEQFF. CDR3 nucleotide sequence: TGTGCCAGCAGTCTCGCTAGCGGGGTTGACAATGAGCAGTTCTTC.

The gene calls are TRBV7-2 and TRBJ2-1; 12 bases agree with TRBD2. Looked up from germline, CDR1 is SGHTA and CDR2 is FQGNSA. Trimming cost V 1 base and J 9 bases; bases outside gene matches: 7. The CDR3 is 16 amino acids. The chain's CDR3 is CASSLGLAGGTGEQFF. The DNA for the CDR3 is TGTGCCAGCAGCTTAGGGCTAGCGGGAGGGACGGGTGAGCAGTTCTTC.

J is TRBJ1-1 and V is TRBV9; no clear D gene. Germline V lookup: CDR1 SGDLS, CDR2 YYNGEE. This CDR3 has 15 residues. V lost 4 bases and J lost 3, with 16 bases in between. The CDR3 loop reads CASSPPRRDDTEAFF. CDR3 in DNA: TGTGCCAGCAGCCCCCCCAGGCGTGATGACACTGAAGCTTTCTTT.

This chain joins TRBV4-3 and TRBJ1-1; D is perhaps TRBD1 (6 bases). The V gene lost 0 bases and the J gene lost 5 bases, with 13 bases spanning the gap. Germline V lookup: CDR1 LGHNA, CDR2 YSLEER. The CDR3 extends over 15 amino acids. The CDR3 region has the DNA TGCGCCAGCAGCCAAGATAGGGGGGGGAGGACTGAAGCTTTCTTT. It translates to CASSQDRGGRTEAFF.

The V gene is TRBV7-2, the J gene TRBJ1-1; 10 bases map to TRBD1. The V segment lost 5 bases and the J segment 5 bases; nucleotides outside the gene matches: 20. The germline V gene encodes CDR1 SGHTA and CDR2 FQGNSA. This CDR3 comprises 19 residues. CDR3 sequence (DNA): TGTGCCAGCAGCCCGAGGTCCTCCCGACAGGGGGCAGGGAGGACTGAAGCTTTCTTT. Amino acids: CASSPRSSRQGAGRTEAFF.

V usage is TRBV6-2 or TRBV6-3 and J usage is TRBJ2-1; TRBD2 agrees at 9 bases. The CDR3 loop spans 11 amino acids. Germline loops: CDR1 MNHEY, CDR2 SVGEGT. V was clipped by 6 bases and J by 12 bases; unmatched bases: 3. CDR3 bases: TGTGCCAGCAGCGATAGCGGGGGGCAGTTCTTC. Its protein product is CASSDSGGQFF.

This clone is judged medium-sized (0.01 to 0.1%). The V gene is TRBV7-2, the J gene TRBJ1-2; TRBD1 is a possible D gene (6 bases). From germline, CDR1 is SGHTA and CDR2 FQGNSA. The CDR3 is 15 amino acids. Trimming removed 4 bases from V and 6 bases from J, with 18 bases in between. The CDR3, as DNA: TGTGCCAGCAGCTCCTCAACAGGGTATAGGAATGGCTACACCTTC. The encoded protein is CASSSSTGYRNGYTF.

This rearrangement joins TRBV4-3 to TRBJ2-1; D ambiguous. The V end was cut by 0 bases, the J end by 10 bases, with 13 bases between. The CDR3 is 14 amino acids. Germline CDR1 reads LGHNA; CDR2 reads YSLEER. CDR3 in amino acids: CASSQESGPWEQFF. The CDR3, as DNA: TGCGCCAGCAGCCAAGAAAGTGGCCCCTGGGAGCAGTTCTTC.

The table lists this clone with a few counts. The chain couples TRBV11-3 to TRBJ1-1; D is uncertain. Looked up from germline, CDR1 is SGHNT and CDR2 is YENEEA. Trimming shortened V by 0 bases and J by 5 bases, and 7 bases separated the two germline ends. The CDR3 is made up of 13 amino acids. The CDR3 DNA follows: TGTGCCAGCAGCTTAGATACGGGGACTGAAGCTTTCTTT. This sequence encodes CASSLDTGTEAFF.

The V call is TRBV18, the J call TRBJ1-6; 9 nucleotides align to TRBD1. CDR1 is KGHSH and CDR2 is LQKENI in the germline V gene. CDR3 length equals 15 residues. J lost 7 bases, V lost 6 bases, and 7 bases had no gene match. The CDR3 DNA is TGTGCCAGCTCGCCAGGGACAGGGCCGAATTCACCCCTCCACTTT. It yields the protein CASSPGTGPNSPLHF.